The 23 T cell receptor beta chains below were found in one sample sequenced in a study of Graves' ophthalmopathy and Graves' hyperthyroidism. Amplifying from RNA transcripts, the study obtained TCR beta CDR3 regions. The workflow started with a first-round RT-PCR run with HTBI primers and then moved on to a second-round multiplex PCR. MiXCR was run by TCRdb on the multiplex PCR reads, yielding one entry per CDR3 protein. Among 650,000 to 800,000 distinct CDR3 sequences listed, under 50% were seen once. The sequenced sample was peripheral blood. Receptors were obtained from an adult man with Graves' ophthalmopathy.

CDR3 DNA sequence: TGCAGCGCTGGTTCGCGTTCTGAAAAACTGTTTTTT. It specifies CSAGSRSEKLFF. The chain joins TRBV29-1 to TRBJ1-4, with no clear D. There are 12 residues in the CDR3. Germline-derived CDR1 and CDR2 are SQVTM and ANQGSEA. Trimming left V 7 bases short and J 7 bases short, with 13 bases between.

This clonotype was counted ten times or more. J is TRBJ2-6 and V is TRBV5-5, with D unresolved. This CDR3 contains 16 residues. Trimming shortened V by 3 bases and J by 4 bases, and 14 bases separated the two germline ends. CDR1 SGHKS and CDR2 YYEKEE come from the germline V gene (reference sequence). The CDR3 reads CASSSLVGSGANVLTF. DNA of the CDR3: TGTGCCAGCAGCTCCCTCGTGGGGTCCGGGGCCAACGTCCTGACTTTC.

The chain is built from TRBV7-9 and TRBJ2-5, with D perhaps matching TRBD1 (5 bases). The CDR3 totals 16 residues. Germline V CDR1 and CDR2: SEHNR, FQNEAQ (reference sequence). With 0 bases removed from V and 1 base from J, the gap between germline ends came to 12 bases. In DNA, the CDR3 is TGTGCCAGCAGCTTAGCGCGCACAGGAAGCCAAGAGACCCAGTACTTC. Translation: CASSLARTGSQETQYF. Full variable domain (remainder filled in from reference TRBV7-9 and TRBJ2-5): DTGVSQNPRHKITKRGQNVTFRCDPISEHNRLYWYRQTLGQGPEFLTYFQNEAQLEKSRLLSDRFSAERPKGSFSTLEIQRTEQGDSAMYLCASSLARTGSQETQYFGPGTRLLVL.

This clonotype was seen many times. The chain is built from TRBV5-1 and TRBJ1-1, with D maybe TRBD1 (6 bases). CDR1 is SGHRS and CDR2 is YFSETQ in the germline V gene. Trimming left V 4 bases short and J 1 base short, with 14 bases between. The CDR3 runs 15 residues. CDR3 amino acids: CASSASRGQNTEAFF. CDR3 DNA sequence: TGCGCCAGCAGCGCAAGTAGGGGACAGAACACTGAAGCTTTCTTT.

With respect to this clonotype: This may be a read error: a much more frequent sequence differs by one nucleotide. V gene TRBV10-3 combines with J gene TRBJ2-7; D may be TRBD1 or TRBD2 (5 bases each). The germline V gene encodes CDR1 ENHRY and CDR2 SYGVKD. CDR3 length equals 15 residues. The V end was cut by 11 bases, the J end by 6 bases, with 26 bases between. Here the CDR3 DNA reads TGTGCCGTCATTGGTTGGTCAGGGAGTTCTCTCGAGCAGTACTTC. It codes for CAVIGWSGSSLEQYF.

In the case of this clonotype: This may be a read error: a much more frequent sequence differs by one nucleotide. This rearrangement joins TRBV4-2 to TRBJ2-5; D may correspond to TRBD1 or TRBD2 (5 bases each). Germline-derived CDR1 and CDR2 are LGHNA and YNFKEQ. The CDR3 is made up of 17 amino acids. The germline V and J ends were trimmed by 1 base and 1 base, with 16 bases remaining between them. The CDR3 region is CASSQVGPAGGQETQYF. As DNA, the CDR3 is TGTGCCAGCAGCCAAGTAGGGCCAGCTGGGGGCCAAGAGACCCAGTACTTC.

V gene TRBV5-4 combines with J gene TRBJ1-3; D call uncertain. Between the trimmed V and J ends, which lost 2 bases and 0 bases, there was a span of 9 bases. The germline V gene has CDR1 SGHNT and CDR2 YYREEE (reference sequence). The CDR3 runs 15 residues. This chain's CDR3 is CASSFTEHSGNTIYF. The CDR3 DNA is TGTGCCAGCAGCTTTACAGAACACTCTGGAAACACCATATATTTT.

This clonotype appeared many times. V is TRBV9 and J is TRBJ1-5, with a tentative D call TRBD1 (5 bases). Germline lookup yields CDR1 SGDLS and CDR2 YYNGEE. The V end lost 3 bases, the J end lost 7 bases, and 11 bases lay between the germline ends. This CDR3 region has 13 residues. CDR3 nucleotides: TGTGCCAGCAGCGAAAAAGGGGTCCAGCCCCAGCATTTT. Its translation is CASSEKGVQPQHF. The whole variable domain, filled in from reference TRBV9 and TRBJ1-5, reads DSGVTQTPKHLITATGQRVTLRCSPRSGDLSVYWYQQSLDQGLQFLIQYYNGEERAKGNILERFSAQQFPDLHSELNLSSLELGDSALYFCASSEKGVQPQHFGDGTRLSIL.

With regard to this clonotype: A much larger clone sits a single nucleotide away, making a read error possible. J is TRBJ1-1 and V is TRBV5-1, with D perhaps TRBD1 (5 bases). Germline CDR1 SGHRS, CDR2 YFSETQ. The CDR3 length is 14 residues. Trimming stripped 4 bases from V and 0 bases from J, with 10 bases between. Written as DNA, the CDR3 is TGCGCCAGCAGCGAGGGACCTTTGAACACTGAAGCTTTCTTT. It is translated as CASSEGPLNTEAFF.

The chain joins TRBV7-9 to TRBJ2-7; 8 bases line up with TRBD1. This CDR3 has 15 amino acids. V lost 5 bases, J lost 2 bases, and 8 bases stayed unmatched. Germline V gene sequence: CDR1 SEHNR, CDR2 FQNEAQ (reference sequence). Here the CDR3 reads CASSNDRGPAYEQYF. The DNA for the CDR3 is TGTGCCAGCAGCAACGACAGGGGACCGGCCTACGAGCAGTACTTC.

This clonotype was recorded many times. The chain carries TRBV7-2 and TRBJ2-5; 7 bases fit TRBD1. The CDR3 length is 15 residues. Germline V gene sequence: CDR1 SGHTA, CDR2 FQGNSA. The junction had 7 bases not matched to a gene; V was cut back by 5 bases and J by 1 base. CDR3 protein: CASSPRQGVQETQYF. DNA for the CDR3: TGTGCCAGCAGCCCCAGACAGGGAGTCCAAGAGACCCAGTACTTC.

The chain couples TRBV2 to TRBJ1-5, with 9 nucleotides matching TRBD1. This CDR3 spans 17 amino acids. With V trimmed by 0 bases and J by 7 bases, 10 bases remained unmatched. Looked up from germline, CDR1 is SNHLY and CDR2 is FYNNEI. The CDR3: CASSEAWGQGIWQPQHF. CDR3 coding DNA: TGTGCCAGCAGTGAAGCTTGGGGACAGGGAATTTGGCAGCCCCAGCATTTT.

The chain has TRBV19 and TRBJ2-7; TRBD1 matches at 7 bases. Germline V gene lookup returns CDR1 LNHDA and CDR2 SQIVND (reference sequence). Trimming removed 6 bases from V and 2 bases from J; junction bases left unmatched: 13. The CDR3 has 16 amino acids. The CDR3 region has the DNA TGTGCCAGTAGCCGGTCAACAGGGGAATGGGCCTACGAGCAGTACTTC. This codes for CASSRSTGEWAYEQYF.

V gene TRBV2 combines with J gene TRBJ2-5, with 10 bases fitting TRBD1. The CDR3 contains 14 residues. Germline lookup yields CDR1 SNHLY and CDR2 FYNNEI. The V gene end was trimmed by 6 bases and the J gene end by 9 bases; junction bases not matched to a gene: 10. CDR3 sequence (DNA): TGTGCCAGCAGGGAGACAGGGGGCCATCAGCCCCAGTACTTC. Its translation: CASRETGGHQPQYF.

Many counts were recorded for this clonotype. J is TRBJ1-1 and V is TRBV7-9, with D possibly TRBD1 on 6 matching bases. CDR1 is SEHNR and CDR2 is FQNEAQ in the germline V gene (reference sequence). The CDR3 runs to 16 residues. Trimming took 4 bases from V and 5 from J, leaving 20 bases between them. The chain's CDR3 is CASSYGRQQGDTEAFF. CDR3 nucleotides: TGTGCCAGCAGCTATGGACGACAACAGGGTGATACTGAAGCTTTCTTT. Full variable domain (outside the CDR3, taken from reference TRBV7-9 and TRBJ1-1): DTGVSQNPRHKITKRGQNVTFRCDPISEHNRLYWYRQTLGQGPEFLTYFQNEAQLEKSRLLSDRFSAERPKGSFSTLEIQRTEQGDSAMYLCASSYGRQQGDTEAFFGQGTRLTVV.

This chain uses TRBV6-6 with TRBJ2-7, with 8 nucleotides matching TRBD2. This CDR3 contains 14 residues. Germline V CDR1 and CDR2: MNHNY, SVGAGI (reference sequence). With V trimmed by 6 bases and J by 3 bases, 7 bases remained unmatched. In nucleotides, the CDR3 is TGTGCCAGCAGAGGGTTGAGCGGGAGCTACGAGCAGTACTTC. Translating gives CASRGLSGSYEQYF.

This clonotype came up many times. The chain links TRBV5-8 to TRBJ1-4, with D possibly matching TRBD1 (5 bases). The germline V gene has CDR1 SGHTS and CDR2 YDEGEE. Trimming left V 7 bases short and J 7 bases short, with 20 bases between. The CDR3 length is 15 residues. The CDR3 reads CASWTFGTTAEKLFF. For the CDR3, the DNA is TGTGCCAGCTGGACCTTCGGGACGACCGCTGAAAAACTGTTTTTT. Together with reference TRBV5-8 and TRBJ1-4, the CDR3 gives the full variable domain: EAGVTQSPTHLIKTRGQQATLRCSPISGHTSVYWYQQALGLGLQFLLWYDEGEERNRGNFPPRFSGRQFPNYSSELNVNALELEDSALYLCASWTFGTTAEKLFFGSGTQLSVL.

This clonotype was seen repeatedly, ten times or more. The chain employs TRBV9 and TRBJ1-2; 9 nucleotides line up with TRBD1. From germline, CDR1 is SGDLS and CDR2 YYNGEE. This CDR3 has 16 amino acids. The J segment lost 3 bases and the V segment lost 0 bases, leaving 6 bases of the junction unmatched. The CDR3 here is CASSVGFGQGHYGYTF. DNA for the CDR3: TGTGCCAGCAGCGTAGGGTTCGGACAGGGGCACTATGGCTACACCTTC.

This clonotype has at least ten counts. This sequence joins TRBV7-2 and TRBJ2-7; 9 bases are shared with TRBD1. The junction had 11 bases not matched to a gene; V was cut back by 0 bases and J by 2 bases. CDR1 and CDR2 (germline): SGHTA, FQGNSA. CDR3 length: 18 residues. CDR3 amino acids: CASSLASSGTGIPYEQYF. CDR3 bases: TGTGCCAGCAGCTTAGCGAGCTCCGGGACAGGGATCCCCTACGAGCAGTACTTC.

V gene TRBV5-4 combines with J gene TRBJ1-2; D possibly corresponds to TRBD1 (6 bases). CDR3 length: 17 amino acids. The germline CDR1 and CDR2 sequences are SGHNT and YYREEE (reference sequence). V dropped 5 bases and J dropped 9 bases, with 29 bases sitting between them. This CDR3 reads CASSPLDSLGWRISYTF. DNA for the CDR3: TGTGCCAGCAGTCCTCTGGACAGCCTTGGGTGGAGAATTAGCTACACCTTC.

The J gene is TRBJ1-4, the V gene TRBV13; no reliable D call. Germline V gene sequence: CDR1 PRHDT, CDR2 FYEKMQ (reference sequence). The V and J ends lost 2 bases and 8 bases respectively, with 9 bases between them. The CDR3 totals 13 residues. The CDR3 bases are TGTGCCAGCAGCTTAAGGGTGGCAGAAAAACTGTTTTTT. It translates to CASSLRVAEKLFF.

For this clonotype: Germline is not matched at one junction end, which may reflect a read error. The rearrangement uses TRBV2 and TRBJ2-3, with no clear D. Germline loops: CDR1 SNHLY, CDR2 FYNNEI. The CDR3 consists of 15 residues. The CDR3 DNA sequence: TGTGCCACCAGTGCCCTAACGGACGGTCCAGATACGCAGTATTTT. It encodes CATSALTDGPDTQYF.

The V call is TRBV6-2 or TRBV6-3, the J call TRBJ2-2, with TRBD1 matching 7 bases. Germline trimming cut 7 bases from V and 7 bases from J; bases unmatched to any gene: 6. The CDR3 loop spans 13 amino acids. Germline V gene sequence: CDR1 MNHEY, CDR2 SVGEGT. The CDR3 nucleotides read TGTGCCAGCACCGACAGGGACGACGGGGAGCTGTTTTTT. It encodes CASTDRDDGELFF.